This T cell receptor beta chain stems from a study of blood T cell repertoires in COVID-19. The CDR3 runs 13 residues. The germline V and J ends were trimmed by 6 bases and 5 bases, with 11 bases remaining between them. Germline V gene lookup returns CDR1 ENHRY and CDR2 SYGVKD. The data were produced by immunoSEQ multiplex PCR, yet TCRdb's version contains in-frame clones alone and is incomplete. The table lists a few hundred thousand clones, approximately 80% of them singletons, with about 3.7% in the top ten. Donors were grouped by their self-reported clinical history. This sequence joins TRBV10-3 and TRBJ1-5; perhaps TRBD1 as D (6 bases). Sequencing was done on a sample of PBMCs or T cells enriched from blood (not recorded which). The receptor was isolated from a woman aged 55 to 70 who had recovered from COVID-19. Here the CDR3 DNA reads TGTGCCATCAGGGACAGTGTCCATCAGCCCCAGCATTTT. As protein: CAIRDSVHQPQHF.